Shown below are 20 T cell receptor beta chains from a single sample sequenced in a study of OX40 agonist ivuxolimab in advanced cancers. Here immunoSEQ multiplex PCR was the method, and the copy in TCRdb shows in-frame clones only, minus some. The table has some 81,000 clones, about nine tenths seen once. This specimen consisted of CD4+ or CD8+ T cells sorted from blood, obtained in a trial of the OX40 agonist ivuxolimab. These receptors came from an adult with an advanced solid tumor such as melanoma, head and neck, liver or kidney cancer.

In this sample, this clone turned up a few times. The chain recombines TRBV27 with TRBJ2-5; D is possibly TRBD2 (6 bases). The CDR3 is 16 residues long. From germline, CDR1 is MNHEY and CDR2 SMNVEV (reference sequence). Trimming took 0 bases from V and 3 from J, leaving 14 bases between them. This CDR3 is CASSLSGGAGEETQYF. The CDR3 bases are TGTGCCAGCAGTTTATCCGGGGGAGCGGGCGAAGAGACCCAGTACTTC.

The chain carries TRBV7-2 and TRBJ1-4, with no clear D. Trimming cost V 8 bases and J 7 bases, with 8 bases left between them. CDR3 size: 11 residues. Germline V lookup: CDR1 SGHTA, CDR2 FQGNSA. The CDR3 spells CASSVGEKLFF. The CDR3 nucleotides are TGTGCCAGCTCGGTGGGTGAAAAACTGTTTTTT.

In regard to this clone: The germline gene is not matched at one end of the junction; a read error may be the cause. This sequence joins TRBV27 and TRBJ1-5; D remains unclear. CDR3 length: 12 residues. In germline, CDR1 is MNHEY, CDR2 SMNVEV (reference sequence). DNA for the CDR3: TGTGCCAGCATTGTGTTCCCTCGGGTCCCAGCATTT. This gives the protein CASIVFPRVPAF.

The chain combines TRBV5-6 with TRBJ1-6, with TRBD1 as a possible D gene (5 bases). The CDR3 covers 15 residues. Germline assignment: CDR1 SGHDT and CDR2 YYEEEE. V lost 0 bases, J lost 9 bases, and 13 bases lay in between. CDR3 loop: CASSLAGRVGSPLHF. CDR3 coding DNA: TGTGCCAGCAGCTTGGCCGGCAGGGTGGGTTCACCCCTCCACTTT.

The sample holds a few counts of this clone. CDR3: CASTKVEGNTEAFF. CDR3 nucleotides: TGTGCCAGCACAAAGGTGGAGGGGAACACTGAAGCTTTCTTT. This rearrangement joins TRBV18 to TRBJ1-1; D gene ambiguous. The germline V gene encodes CDR1 KGHSH and CDR2 LQKENI. The CDR3 is 14 residues long. The V gene lost 8 bases and the J gene lost 1 base, with 14 bases spanning the gap. Using reference TRBV18 and TRBJ1-1 for the parts outside the CDR3, the full variable domain is NAGVMQNPRHLVRRRGQEARLRCSPMKGHSHVYWYRQLPEEGLKFMVYLQKENIIDESGMPKERFSAEFPKEGPSILRIQQVVRGDSAAYFCASTKVEGNTEAFFGQGTRLTVV.

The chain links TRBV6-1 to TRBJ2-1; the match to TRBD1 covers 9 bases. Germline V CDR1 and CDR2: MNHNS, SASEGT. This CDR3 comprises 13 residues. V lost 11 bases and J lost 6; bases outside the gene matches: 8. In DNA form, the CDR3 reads TGTGCCTCTGAAGGGACAGGGACCAATGAGCAGTTCTTC. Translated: CASEGTGTNEQFF.

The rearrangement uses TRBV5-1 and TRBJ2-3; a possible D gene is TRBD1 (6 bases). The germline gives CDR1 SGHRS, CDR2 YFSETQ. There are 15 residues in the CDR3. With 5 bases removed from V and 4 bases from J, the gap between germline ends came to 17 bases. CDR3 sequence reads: CASRQDRPTADTQYF. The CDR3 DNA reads TGCGCCAGCAGGCAGGACAGACCTACTGCAGATACGCAGTATTTT. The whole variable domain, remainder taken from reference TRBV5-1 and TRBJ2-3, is KAGVTQTPRYLIKTRGQQVTLSCSPISGHRSVSWYQQTPGQGLQFLFEYFSETQRNKGNFPGRFSGRQFSNSRSEMNVSTLELGDSALYLCASRQDRPTADTQYFGPGTRLTVL.

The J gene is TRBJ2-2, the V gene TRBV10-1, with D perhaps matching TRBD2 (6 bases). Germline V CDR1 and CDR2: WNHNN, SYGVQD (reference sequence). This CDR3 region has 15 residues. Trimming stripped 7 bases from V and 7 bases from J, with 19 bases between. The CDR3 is CASTEGRNFGGELFF. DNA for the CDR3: TGCGCCAGCACGGAGGGCCGAAATTTTGGCGGGGAGCTGTTTTTT.

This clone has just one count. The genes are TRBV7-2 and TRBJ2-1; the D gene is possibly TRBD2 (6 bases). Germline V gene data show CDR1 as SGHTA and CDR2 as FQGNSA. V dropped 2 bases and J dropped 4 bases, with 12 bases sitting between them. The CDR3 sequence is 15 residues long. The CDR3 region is CASSLYSGQYNEQFF. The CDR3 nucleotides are TGTGCCAGCAGCTTATATAGCGGCCAATACAATGAGCAGTTCTTC.

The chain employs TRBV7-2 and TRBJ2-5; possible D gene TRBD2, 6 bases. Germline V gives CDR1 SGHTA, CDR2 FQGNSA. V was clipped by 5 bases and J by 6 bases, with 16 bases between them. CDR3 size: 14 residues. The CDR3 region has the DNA TGTGCCAGCAGCCAAACCTGGGGAGGAAAGACCCAGTACTTC. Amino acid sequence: CASSQTWGGKTQYF.

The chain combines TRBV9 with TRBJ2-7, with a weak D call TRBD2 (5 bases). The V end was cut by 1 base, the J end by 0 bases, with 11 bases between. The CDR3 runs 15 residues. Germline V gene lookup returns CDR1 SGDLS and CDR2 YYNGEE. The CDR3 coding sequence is TGTGCCAGCAGCGTACGGACGGGGAGCTCCTACGAGCAGTACTTC. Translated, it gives CASSVRTGSSYEQYF.

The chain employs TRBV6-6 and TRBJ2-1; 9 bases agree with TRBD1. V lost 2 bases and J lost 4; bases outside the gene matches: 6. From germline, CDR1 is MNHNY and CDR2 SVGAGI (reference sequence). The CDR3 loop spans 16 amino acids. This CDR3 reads CASSYPTGGGYNEQFF. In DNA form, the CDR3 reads TGTGCCAGCAGTTACCCCACAGGGGGCGGTTACAATGAGCAGTTCTTC.

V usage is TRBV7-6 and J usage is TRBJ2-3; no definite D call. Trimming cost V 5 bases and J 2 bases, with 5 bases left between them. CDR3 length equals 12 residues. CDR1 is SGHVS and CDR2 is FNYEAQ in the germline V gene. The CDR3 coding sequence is TGTGCCAGCAGCCCTCACACAGATACGCAGTATTTT. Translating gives CASSPHTDTQYF.

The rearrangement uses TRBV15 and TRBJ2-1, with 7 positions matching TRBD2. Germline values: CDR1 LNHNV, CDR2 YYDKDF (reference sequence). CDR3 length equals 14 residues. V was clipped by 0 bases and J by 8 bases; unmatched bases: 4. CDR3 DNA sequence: TGTGCCACCAGCAGAGATCCGGGGAGGGATGAGCAGTTCTTC. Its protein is CATSRDPGRDEQFF.

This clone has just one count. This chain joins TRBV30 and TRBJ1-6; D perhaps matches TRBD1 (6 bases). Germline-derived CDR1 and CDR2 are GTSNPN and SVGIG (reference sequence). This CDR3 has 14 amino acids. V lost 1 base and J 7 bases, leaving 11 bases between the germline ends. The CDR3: CAWSGQTGNSPLHF. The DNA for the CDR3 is TGTGCCTGGAGTGGGCAAACAGGGAATTCACCCCTCCACTTT.

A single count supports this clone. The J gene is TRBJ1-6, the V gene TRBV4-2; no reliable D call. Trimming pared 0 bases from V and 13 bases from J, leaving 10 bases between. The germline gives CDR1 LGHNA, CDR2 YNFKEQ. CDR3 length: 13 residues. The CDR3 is CASSQEAGGPLHF. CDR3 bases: TGTGCCAGCAGCCAAGAAGCAGGAGGCCCCCTCCACTTT.

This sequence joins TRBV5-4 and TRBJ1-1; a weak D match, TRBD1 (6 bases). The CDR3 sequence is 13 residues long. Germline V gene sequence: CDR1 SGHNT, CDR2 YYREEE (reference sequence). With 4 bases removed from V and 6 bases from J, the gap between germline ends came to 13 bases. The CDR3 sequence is CASSTQGNPEAFF. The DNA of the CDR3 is TGTGCCAGCAGCACACAGGGAAACCCTGAAGCTTTCTTT.

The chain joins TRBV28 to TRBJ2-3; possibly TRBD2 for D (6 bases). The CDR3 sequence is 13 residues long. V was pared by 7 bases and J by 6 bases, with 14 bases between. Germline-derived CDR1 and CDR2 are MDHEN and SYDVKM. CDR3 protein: CASMGDWRDTQYF. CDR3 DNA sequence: TGTGCCAGCATGGGGGACTGGAGGGATACGCAGTATTTT.

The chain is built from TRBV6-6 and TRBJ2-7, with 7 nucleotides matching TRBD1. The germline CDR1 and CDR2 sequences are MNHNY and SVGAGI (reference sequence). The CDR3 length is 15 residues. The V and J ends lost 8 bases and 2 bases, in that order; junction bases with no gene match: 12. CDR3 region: CASQINPTGTYEQYF. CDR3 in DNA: TGTGCCAGCCAAATAAACCCGACAGGGACCTACGAGCAGTACTTC.

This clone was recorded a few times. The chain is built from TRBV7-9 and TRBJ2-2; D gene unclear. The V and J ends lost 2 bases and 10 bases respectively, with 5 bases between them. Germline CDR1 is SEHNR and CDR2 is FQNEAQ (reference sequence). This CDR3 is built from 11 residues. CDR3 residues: CASSLSVELFF. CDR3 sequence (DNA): TGTGCCAGCAGCTTATCTGTGGAGCTGTTTTTT.